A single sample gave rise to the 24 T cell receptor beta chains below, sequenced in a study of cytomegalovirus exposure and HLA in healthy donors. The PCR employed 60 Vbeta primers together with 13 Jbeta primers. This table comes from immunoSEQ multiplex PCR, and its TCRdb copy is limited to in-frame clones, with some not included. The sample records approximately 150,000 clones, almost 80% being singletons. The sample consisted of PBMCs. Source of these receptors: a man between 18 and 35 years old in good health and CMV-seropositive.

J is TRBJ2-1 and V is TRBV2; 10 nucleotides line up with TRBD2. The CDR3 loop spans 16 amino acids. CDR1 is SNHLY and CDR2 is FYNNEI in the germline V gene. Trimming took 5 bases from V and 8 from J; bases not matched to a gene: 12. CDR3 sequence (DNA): TGTGCCAGCAGTAGGGGAGCGGGAGGGTCCACGGATGAGCAGTTCTTC. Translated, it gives CASSRGAGGSTDEQFF.

CDR3 sequence reads: CAWGKLAGVSYNEQFF. In DNA form, the CDR3 reads TGTGCCTGGGGAAAACTAGCGGGGGTTTCCTACAATGAGCAGTTCTTC. V usage is TRBV30 and J usage is TRBJ2-1; 11 positions agree with TRBD2. CDR1 GTSNPN and CDR2 SVGIG come from the germline V gene (reference sequence). The V segment lost 5 bases and the J segment 1 base; nucleotides outside the gene matches: 7. This CDR3 is built from 16 residues.

The DNA for the CDR3 is TGTGCCTGGAGCAGTACCGGGACAGAGCAGTTCTTC. Its protein product is CAWSSTGTEQFF. The chain recombines TRBV30 with TRBJ2-1, with TRBD1 as a possible D gene (6 bases). The CDR3 loop spans 12 amino acids. The V end was cut by 3 bases, the J end by 10 bases, with 13 bases between. Germline-derived CDR1 and CDR2 are GTSNPN and SVGIG (reference sequence).

CDR3 sequence reads: CASSKMRFGGGVTQYF. In DNA, the CDR3 is TGTGCCAGCAGCAAAATGCGCTTCGGTGGGGGGGTGACCCAGTACTTC. The chain recombines TRBV21-1 with TRBJ2-5; TRBD2, the D gene given by the table, was not confirmed from the DNA. TRBV21-1 is marked as a pseudogene. This CDR3 spans 16 amino acids.

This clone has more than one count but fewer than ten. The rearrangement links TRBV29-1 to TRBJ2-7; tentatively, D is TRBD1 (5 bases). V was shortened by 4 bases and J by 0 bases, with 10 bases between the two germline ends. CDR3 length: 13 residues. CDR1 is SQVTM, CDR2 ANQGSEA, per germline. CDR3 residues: CSVVGPHSYEQYF. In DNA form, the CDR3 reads TGCAGCGTTGTGGGGCCCCACTCCTACGAGCAGTACTTC.

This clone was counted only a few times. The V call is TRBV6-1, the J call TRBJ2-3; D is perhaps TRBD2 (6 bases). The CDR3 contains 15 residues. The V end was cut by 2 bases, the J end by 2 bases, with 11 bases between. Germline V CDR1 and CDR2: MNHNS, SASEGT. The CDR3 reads CASSEIRGSTDTQYF. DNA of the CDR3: TGTGCCAGCAGTGAAATCCGGGGGTCCACAGATACGCAGTATTTT.

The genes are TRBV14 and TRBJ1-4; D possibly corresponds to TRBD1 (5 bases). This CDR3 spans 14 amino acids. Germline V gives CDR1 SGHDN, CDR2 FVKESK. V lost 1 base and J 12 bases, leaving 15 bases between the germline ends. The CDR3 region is CASSQATAALELFF. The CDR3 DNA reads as TGTGCCAGCAGCCAAGCGACAGCCGCGTTGGAACTGTTTTTT.

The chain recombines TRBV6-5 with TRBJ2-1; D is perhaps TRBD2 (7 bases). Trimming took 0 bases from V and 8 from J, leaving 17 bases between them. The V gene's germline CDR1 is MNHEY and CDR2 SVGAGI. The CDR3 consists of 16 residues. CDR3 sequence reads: CASSYSVIVGGHEQFF. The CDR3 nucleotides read TGTGCCAGCAGTTACTCGGTCATAGTGGGGGGGCATGAGCAGTTCTTC.

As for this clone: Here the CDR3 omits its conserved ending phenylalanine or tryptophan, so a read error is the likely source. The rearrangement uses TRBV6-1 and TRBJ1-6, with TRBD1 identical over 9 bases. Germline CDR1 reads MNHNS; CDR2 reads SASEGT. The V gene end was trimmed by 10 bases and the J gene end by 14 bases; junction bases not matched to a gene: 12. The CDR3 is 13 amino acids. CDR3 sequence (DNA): TGTGCCATTGCCGGGACAGGGAAAACTTCCCTCCACCTT. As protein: CAIAGTGKTSLHL.

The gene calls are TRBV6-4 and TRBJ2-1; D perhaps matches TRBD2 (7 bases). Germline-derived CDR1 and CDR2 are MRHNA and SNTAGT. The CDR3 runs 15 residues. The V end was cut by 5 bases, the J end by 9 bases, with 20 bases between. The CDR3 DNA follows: TGTGCCAGCAGTATAACTAGTGGGGGGGCCAGTGAGCAGTTCTTC. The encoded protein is CASSITSGGASEQFF.

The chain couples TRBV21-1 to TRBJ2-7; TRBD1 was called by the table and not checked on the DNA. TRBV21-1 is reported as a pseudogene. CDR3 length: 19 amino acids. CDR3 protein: CASSKRGPRTGTGGREQYF. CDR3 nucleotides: TGTGCCAGCAGCAAAAGGGGCCCCAGGACGGGGACAGGGGGCCGGGAGCAGTACTTC.

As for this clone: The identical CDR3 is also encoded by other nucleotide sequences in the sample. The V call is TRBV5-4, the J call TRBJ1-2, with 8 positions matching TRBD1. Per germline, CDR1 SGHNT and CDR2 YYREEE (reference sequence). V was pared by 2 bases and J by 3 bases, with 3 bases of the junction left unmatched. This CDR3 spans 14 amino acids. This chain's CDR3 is CASSLGQGDYGYTF. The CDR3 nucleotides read TGTGCCAGCAGCTTAGGACAGGGCGACTATGGCTACACCTTC. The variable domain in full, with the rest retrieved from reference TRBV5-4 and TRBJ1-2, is ETGVTQSPTHLIKTRGQQVTLRCSSQSGHNTVSWYQQALGQGPQFIFQYYREEENGRGNFPPRFSGLQFPNYSSELNVNALELDDSALYLCASSLGQGDYGYTFGSGTRLTVV.

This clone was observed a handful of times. The CDR3 coding sequence is TGTGCCAGCGGGGAGGGCCCCAACACTGAAGCTTTCTTT. Its protein product is CASGEGPNTEAFF. The V gene is TRBV27, the J gene TRBJ1-1; D is unresolved. The CDR3 runs to 13 residues. Germline assignment: CDR1 MNHEY and CDR2 SMNVEV (reference sequence). V lost 8 bases and J 2 bases, leaving 12 bases between the germline ends.

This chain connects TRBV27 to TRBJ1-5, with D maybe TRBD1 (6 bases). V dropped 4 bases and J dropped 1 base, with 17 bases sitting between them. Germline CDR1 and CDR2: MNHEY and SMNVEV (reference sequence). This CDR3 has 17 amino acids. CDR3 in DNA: TGTGCCAGCAGTTCAGGGGCGACACGAGGGAGCAATCAGCCCCAGCATTTT. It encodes CASSSGATRGSNQPQHF.

In DNA, the CDR3 is TGTGCCAGCAGCTTATTTAGGTTCGGGGAGCAGTACTTC. Translated: CASSLFRFGEQYF. The rearrangement joins TRBV7-2 to TRBJ2-7, with D unclear. V was shortened by 2 bases and J by 7 bases, with 12 bases between the two germline ends. The CDR3 sequence is 13 residues long. Germline CDR1 reads SGHTA; CDR2 reads FQGNSA.

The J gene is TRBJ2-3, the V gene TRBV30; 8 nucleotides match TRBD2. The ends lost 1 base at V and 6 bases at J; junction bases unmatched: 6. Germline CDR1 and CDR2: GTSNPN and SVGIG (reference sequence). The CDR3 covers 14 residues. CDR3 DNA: TGTGCCTGGAGTGCAGCGGGAGTAGGGGATACGCAGTATTTT. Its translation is CAWSAAGVGDTQYF.

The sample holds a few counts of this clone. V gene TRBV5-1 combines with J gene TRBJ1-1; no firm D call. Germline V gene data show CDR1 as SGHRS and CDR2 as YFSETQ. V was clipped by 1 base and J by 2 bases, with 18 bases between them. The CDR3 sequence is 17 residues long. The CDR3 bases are TGCGCCAGCAGCTTGCTTCCACGGATCGGGAGAAACACTGAAGCTTTCTTT. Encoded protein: CASSLLPRIGRNTEAFF.

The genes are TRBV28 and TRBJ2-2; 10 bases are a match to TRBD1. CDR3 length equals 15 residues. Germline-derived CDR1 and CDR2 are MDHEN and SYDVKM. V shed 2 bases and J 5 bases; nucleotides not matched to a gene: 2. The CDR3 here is CASSLGTGVTGELFF. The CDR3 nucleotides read TGTGCCAGCAGTTTAGGGACAGGGGTGACCGGGGAGCTGTTTTTT.

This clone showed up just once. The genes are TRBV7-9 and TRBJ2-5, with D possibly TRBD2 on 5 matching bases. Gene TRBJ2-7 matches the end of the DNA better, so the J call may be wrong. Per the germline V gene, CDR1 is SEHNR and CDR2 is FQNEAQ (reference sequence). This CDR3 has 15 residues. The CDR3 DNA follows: TGTGCCAGCAGCGGACGAAGCGGATCCTCCTACGAGCAGTACTTC. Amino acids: CASSGRSGSSYEQYF.

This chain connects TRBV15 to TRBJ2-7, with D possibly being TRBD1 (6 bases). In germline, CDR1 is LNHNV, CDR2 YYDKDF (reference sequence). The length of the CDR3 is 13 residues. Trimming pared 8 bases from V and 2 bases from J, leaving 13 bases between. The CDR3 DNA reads TGTGCCACCGGCCGGGACATTGCCTACGAGCAGTACTTC. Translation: CATGRDIAYEQYF.

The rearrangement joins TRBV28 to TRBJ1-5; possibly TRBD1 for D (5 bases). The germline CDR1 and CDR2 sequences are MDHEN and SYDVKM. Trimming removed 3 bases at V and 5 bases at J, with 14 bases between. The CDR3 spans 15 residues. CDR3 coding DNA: TGTGCCAGCAGTTTGGGCATCGGGGGTGATCAGCCCCAGCATTTT. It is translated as CASSLGIGGDQPQHF.

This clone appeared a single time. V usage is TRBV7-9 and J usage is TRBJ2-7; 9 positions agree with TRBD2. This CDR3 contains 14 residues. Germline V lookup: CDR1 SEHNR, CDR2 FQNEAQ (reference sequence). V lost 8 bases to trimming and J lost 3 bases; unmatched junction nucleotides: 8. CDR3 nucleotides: TGTGCCAGCGCGTTTAGCGGGAGACACTACGAGCAGTACTTC. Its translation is CASAFSGRHYEQYF.

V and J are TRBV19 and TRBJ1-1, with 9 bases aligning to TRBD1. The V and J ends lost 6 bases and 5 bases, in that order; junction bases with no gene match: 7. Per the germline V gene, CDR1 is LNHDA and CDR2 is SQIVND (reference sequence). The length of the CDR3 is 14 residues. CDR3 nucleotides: TGTGCCAGTAGCCAAGAGACAGGGGGAACTGAAGCTTTCTTT. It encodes CASSQETGGTEAFF.

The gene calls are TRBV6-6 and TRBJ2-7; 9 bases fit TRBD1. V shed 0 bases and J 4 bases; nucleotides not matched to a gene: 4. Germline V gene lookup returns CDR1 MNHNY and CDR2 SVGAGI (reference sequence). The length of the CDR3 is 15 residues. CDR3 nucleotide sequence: TGTGCCAGCAGTTACTCGGACAGGGGCGCTTACGAGCAGTACTTC. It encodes CASSYSDRGAYEQYF.